Shown below are 4 T cell receptor beta chains from a single sample sequenced in a study of cytomegalovirus exposure and HLA in healthy donors. 13 Jbeta primers and 60 Vbeta primers were used for the PCR. Some clones are missing from TCRdb's copy, which holds only in-frame ones; the method was immunoSEQ multiplex PCR. This sample has around 150,000 clones, with around 90% found just once. The specimen was PBMCs. These receptors originate from a woman aged 40 to 55 in good health and CMV-seronegative.

V gene TRBV29-1 combines with J gene TRBJ1-2; TRBD1 aligns across 8 bases. Germline values: CDR1 SQVTM, CDR2 ANQGSEA. V gave up 2 bases and J gave up 8 bases; unmatched junction bases: 4. The CDR3 contains 12 residues. CDR3 DNA sequence: TGCAGCGTTGAACAGGGGGCTGAAGGCTACACCTTC. This encodes CSVEQGAEGYTF.

On this clone itself: The junction shows a germline mismatch at one end, possibly a read error. This chain links TRBV7-9 with TRBJ1-1, with a tentative D call TRBD1 (6 bases). CDR1 is SEHNR and CDR2 is FQNEAQ in the germline V gene (reference sequence). This CDR3 contains 14 residues. The CDR3 loop is CSSTLGGGDTEAFF. CDR3 coding DNA: TGTTCCAGCACCTTGGGGGGGGGCGACACTGAAGCTTTCTTT.

V is TRBV4-2 and J is TRBJ1-1, with D perhaps TRBD1 (6 bases). Germline CDR1 and CDR2: LGHNA and YNFKEQ. Trimming left V 4 bases short and J 1 base short, with 16 bases between. This CDR3 is built from 16 residues. The CDR3 DNA follows: TGTGCCAGCAGCCCTTCTCCGGGACACCCGAACACTGAAGCTTTCTTT. Its translation: CASSPSPGHPNTEAFF.

The chain links TRBV10-3 to TRBJ2-4; 8 bases match TRBD1. CDR1 and CDR2 from the germline V gene are ENHRY and SYGVKD. V was clipped by 4 bases and J by 6 bases; unmatched bases: 14. The CDR3 is 17 amino acids. The CDR3 protein is CAISASGGEVLGNIQYF. As DNA, the CDR3 is TGTGCCATCAGTGCATCAGGGGGCGAGGTTCTGGGAAACATTCAGTACTTC.